This T cell receptor beta chain originates from a study of CD4 T cells in relation to SARS-CoV-2 and coronaviruses. Notes on this clone: Its antigen is not known.

Measured with immunoSEQ multiplex PCR; TCRdb has only the in-frame clones, and not every one. The repertoire includes about 26,000 clones, 60% to 80% of them detected once, and roughly 18% sits in the top ten. Germline V gene lookup returns CDR1 DFQATT and CDR2 SNEGSKA (reference sequence). V was cut by 6 bases and J by 3 bases, with 9 bases left in between. The CDR3 is made up of 11 amino acids. Before the COVID-19 pandemic, during about 2011-2019, CD4+ T cells were taken from unexposed donors. After ten to eleven days of culture, CD4+ T cells were isolated. The sequenced material came from CD4+ T cells from PBMCs, cultured in vitro. This clonotype was sampled from a human donor in good health. This rearrangement joins TRBV20-1 to TRBJ2-7; D is perhaps TRBD1 (6 bases). The CDR3 here is CSARQDYEQYF. As DNA, the CDR3 is TGCAGTGCGAGACAGGACTACGAGCAGTACTTC.